Following are 28 T cell receptor beta chains from one sample sequenced in a study of PD-1 blockade in mismatch repair-deficient tumors. The data were produced by immunoSEQ multiplex PCR, yet TCRdb's version contains in-frame clones alone and is incomplete. The table has 50,000 to 75,000 clones, about nine tenths seen once. The specimen was peripheral blood, collected 52 weeks after starting pembrolizumab. The receptor set was obtained from an adult with mismatch repair-deficient cancer.

In its sample, this clone was seen a few times. The chain carries TRBV7-8 and TRBJ2-7, with TRBD2 matching 8 bases. The CDR3 is made up of 16 amino acids. Losses at the gene ends were 1 base for V and 6 bases for J; bases not matched to a gene: 11. Germline V gene sequence: CDR1 SGHVS, CDR2 FQNEAQ. CDR3 loop: CASSLVGNGRASEQYF. The CDR3 DNA reads TGTGCCAGCAGCTTAGTGGGGAACGGGAGGGCCTCCGAGCAGTACTTC. The full variable domain, completed using reference TRBV7-8 and TRBJ2-7, is GAGVSQSPRYKVAKRGQDVALRCDPISGHVSLFWYQQALGQGPEFLTYFQNEAQLDKSGLPSDRFFAERPEGSVSTLKIQRTQQEDSAVYLCASSLVGNGRASEQYFGPGTRLTVT.

This CDR3 reads CASSAPRQSSTGELFF. The CDR3, as DNA: TGTGCCAGCAGCGCTCCCAGACAGTCCAGCACCGGGGAGCTGTTTTTT. The J gene is TRBJ2-2, the V gene TRBV9, with D tentatively TRBD1 (5 bases). The CDR3 spans 16 residues. Trimming left V 3 bases short and J 4 bases short, with 16 bases between. Germline lookup yields CDR1 SGDLS and CDR2 YYNGEE.

The chain uses TRBV6-5 and TRBJ2-7; D possibly uses TRBD1 or TRBD2 (5 bases each). The germline CDR1 and CDR2 sequences are MNHEY and SVGAGI. The length of the CDR3 is 15 residues. The ends were cut back, 6 bases at V and 2 bases at J, with 17 bases in the middle. This chain's CDR3 is CASRRARDQTYEQYF. The CDR3 DNA reads TGTGCCAGCAGACGCGCCCGGGACCAGACCTACGAGCAGTACTTC.

V usage is TRBV10-2 and J usage is TRBJ1-2; a possible D gene is TRBD1 (5 bases). Per germline, CDR1 WSHSY and CDR2 SAAADI. Trimming left V 6 bases short and J 5 bases short, with 19 bases between. The CDR3 covers 15 residues. CDR3 coding DNA: TGCGCCAGCAGAGATTTTCCCGGGACGGTTTATGGCTACACCTTC. Translating gives CASRDFPGTVYGYTF.

The genes are TRBV2 and TRBJ1-1, with D uncertain. CDR3 length: 12 amino acids. V was shortened by 4 bases and J by 0 bases, with 3 bases between the two germline ends. Looked up from germline, CDR1 is SNHLY and CDR2 is FYNNEI. The CDR3 spells CASSVVNTEAFF. As DNA, the CDR3 is TGTGCCAGCAGTGTAGTGAACACTGAAGCTTTCTTT.

The chain employs TRBV6-5 and TRBJ1-5; the match to TRBD1 covers 11 bases. The V segment lost 6 bases and the J segment 6 bases; nucleotides outside the gene matches: 4. This CDR3 is 14 amino acids long. Germline V CDR1 and CDR2: MNHEY, SVGAGI. This CDR3 reads CASRGQGASQPQHF. CDR3 in DNA: TGTGCCAGCAGAGGACAGGGGGCGAGTCAGCCCCAGCATTTT.

This chain connects TRBV2 to TRBJ2-3, with 10 bases matching TRBD2. The germline gives CDR1 SNHLY, CDR2 FYNNEI. This CDR3 is 18 amino acids long. V gave up 5 bases and J gave up 2 bases; unmatched junction bases: 13. CDR3 bases: TGTGCCAGCAGTACGAGTCTAGCGGGAGAAACCCACACAGATACGCAGTATTTT. As protein: CASSTSLAGETHTDTQYF.

The chain couples TRBV5-1 to TRBJ1-2; D is unclear. The CDR3 loop spans 15 amino acids. The germline V gene encodes CDR1 SGHRS and CDR2 YFSETQ. The germline V and J ends were trimmed by 0 bases and 4 bases, with 13 bases remaining between them. The CDR3 DNA is TGCGCCAGCAGCTTGGGTTGGAAGAACATCTATGGCTACACCTTC. Protein: CASSLGWKNIYGYTF. Combining the CDR3 with reference TRBV5-1 and TRBJ1-2 gives the whole variable domain KAGVTQTPRYLIKTRGQQVTLSCSPISGHRSVSWYQQTPGQGLQFLFEYFSETQRNKGNFPGRFSGRQFSNSRSEMNVSTLELGDSALYLCASSLGWKNIYGYTFGSGTRLTVV.

This chain uses TRBV28 with TRBJ1-2; the D gene is possibly TRBD1 (6 bases). CDR1 and CDR2 from the germline V gene are MDHEN and SYDVKM. The CDR3 runs to 13 residues. The germline V and J ends were trimmed by 6 bases and 2 bases, with 10 bases remaining between them. The CDR3 spells CASSHGQNYGYTF. DNA for the CDR3: TGTGCCAGCAGCCACGGACAGAACTATGGCTACACCTTC.

This clone has only one observation. The chain has TRBV11-2 and TRBJ1-3; no definite D call. The germline V and J ends were trimmed by 5 bases and 0 bases, with 14 bases remaining between them. The length of the CDR3 is 16 residues. Germline values: CDR1 SGHAT, CDR2 FQNNGV. CDR3 region: CASSRRLHNSGNTIYF. The DNA of the CDR3 is TGTGCCAGCAGCCGCAGATTACATAACTCTGGAAACACCATATATTTT.

This chain uses TRBV30 with TRBJ1-5; 10 nucleotides match TRBD1. This CDR3 comprises 13 residues. Germline trimming cut 5 bases from V and 5 bases from J; bases unmatched to any gene: 3. Germline V CDR1 and CDR2: GTSNPN, SVGIG (reference sequence). For the CDR3, the DNA is TGTGCCTGGGACAGGGGGCTGGATCAGCCCCAGCATTTT. Translation gives CAWDRGLDQPQHF.

The CDR3 region is CASTRGQGQNQPQHF. The CDR3 coding sequence is TGTGCCAGTACACGAGGACAGGGGCAAAATCAGCCCCAGCATTTT. J is TRBJ1-5 and V is TRBV19; 9 bases are shared with TRBD1. In germline, CDR1 is LNHDA, CDR2 SQIVND (reference sequence). After removal of 7 bases from V and 4 bases from J, the junction contained 8 bases not matched to a gene. The CDR3 contains 15 residues.

This clone was recorded only once. The chain uses TRBV7-8 and TRBJ1-5; 8 bases fit TRBD1. V shed 0 bases and J 3 bases; nucleotides not matched to a gene: 16. There are 20 residues in the CDR3. Germline lookup yields CDR1 SGHVS and CDR2 FQNEAQ. The CDR3: CASSLAVETGEVWDNQPQHF. The CDR3 DNA sequence: TGTGCCAGCAGCTTAGCGGTTGAGACAGGGGAAGTCTGGGACAATCAGCCCCAGCATTTT.

The V gene is TRBV5-6, the J gene TRBJ2-7; TRBD2 matches 13 bases. Germline assignment: CDR1 SGHDT and CDR2 YYEEEE. The CDR3 extends over 15 amino acids. Unmatched junction bases numbered 2, after V lost 1 base and J lost 4 bases. For the CDR3, the DNA is TGTGCCAGCAGCTTGCCGGGACTAGCGGGGTACGAGCAGTACTTC. Encoded protein: CASSLPGLAGYEQYF.

The V call is TRBV7-9, the J call TRBJ2-5, with a possible D match to TRBD2 (6 bases). CDR1 is SEHNR, CDR2 FQNEAQ, per germline (reference sequence). Trimming removed 5 bases from V and 4 bases from J, with 20 bases in between. CDR3 length: 16 residues. The CDR3 protein is CASSMRLGTGGETQYF. The CDR3 coding sequence is TGTGCCAGCAGCATGAGACTAGGGACCGGTGGAGAGACCCAGTACTTC. The variable domain in full, completed from reference TRBV7-9 and TRBJ2-5, reads DTGVSQNPRHKITKRGQNVTFRCDPISEHNRLYWYRQTLGQGPEFLTYFQNEAQLEKSRLLSDRFSAERPKGSFSTLEIQRTEQGDSAMYLCASSMRLGTGGETQYFGPGTRLLVL.

This clone was picked up one time. This CDR3 reads CASSSGRAVLYEQFF. CDR3 coding DNA: TGTGCCAGTAGTAGCGGGAGGGCCGTATTGTATGAGCAGTTCTTC. J is TRBJ2-1 and V is TRBV19; 9 nucleotides align to TRBD2. Germline V gives CDR1 LNHDA, CDR2 SQIVND (reference sequence). The CDR3 is made up of 15 amino acids. V was clipped by 4 bases and J by 8 bases; unmatched bases: 9.

The chain recombines TRBV19 with TRBJ2-7; D ambiguous. The germline V gene has CDR1 LNHDA and CDR2 SQIVND (reference sequence). V was shortened by 5 bases and J by 0 bases, with 8 bases between the two germline ends. The CDR3 has 13 residues. The CDR3, as DNA: TGTGCCAGTAGTGGAACAGACTCCTACGAGCAGTACTTC. Amino acids: CASSGTDSYEQYF.

This chain links TRBV6-5 with TRBJ2-1; 7 bases line up with TRBD2. J gave up 10 bases and V 4 bases, and 10 bases lay outside the gene matches. The CDR3 covers 14 residues. Per the germline V gene, CDR1 is MNHEY and CDR2 is SVGAGI. CDR3 bases: TGTGCCAGCAGTTCCGGGGGGACCATCGACGAGCAGTTCTTC. It translates to CASSSGGTIDEQFF.

The rearrangement uses TRBV28 and TRBJ2-2, with 9 nucleotides matching TRBD1. The CDR3 consists of 15 residues. The trim removed 5 bases at V and 7 bases at J, leaving 8 bases unmatched. CDR1 and CDR2 from the germline V gene are MDHEN and SYDVKM. Written as DNA, the CDR3 is TGTGCCAGCAGTCCGCCGGGACAGGGCGGCGGGGAGCTGTTTTTT. Residues: CASSPPGQGGGELFF.

The gene calls are TRBV27 and TRBJ2-4, with D hard to call. The CDR3 spans 13 residues. Germline loops: CDR1 MNHEY, CDR2 SMNVEV (reference sequence). V was trimmed by 4 bases and J by 0 bases, leaving 4 bases between them. CDR3 in amino acids: CASSSLAKNIQYF. In DNA form, the CDR3 reads TGTGCCAGCAGTTCGTTAGCCAAAAACATTCAGTACTTC.

CDR3 coding DNA: TGTGCCAGCCAAGGACAGGGGGCTTTTGGCTACACCTTC. This codes for CASQGQGAFGYTF. The chain joins TRBV2 to TRBJ1-2, with 11 bases aligning to TRBD1. This CDR3 is built from 13 residues. J lost 7 bases, V lost 8 bases, and 6 bases had no gene match. The germline V gene has CDR1 SNHLY and CDR2 FYNNEI.

The chain combines TRBV4-1 with TRBJ1-2; 7 bases align to TRBD1. CDR1 and CDR2 from the germline V gene are MGHRA and YSYEKL. CDR3 length: 16 residues. Losses at the gene ends were 2 bases for V and 4 bases for J; bases not matched to a gene: 10. The CDR3 nucleotides read TGCGCCAGCAGCCAAATCCAGGACAGGTCCTTCTATGGCTACACCTTC. It translates to CASSQIQDRSFYGYTF.

This chain uses TRBV6-5 with TRBJ2-5, with TRBD2 identical over 7 bases. The DNA matches TRBJ2-7 better at its end, which makes the J call doubtful. The CDR3 is 16 residues long. CDR1 is MNHEY and CDR2 is SVGAGI in the germline V gene. The CDR3, as DNA: TGTGCCAGCAGTTACTCGAGCGGGACGGTCACCTACGAGCAGTACTTC. Its protein is CASSYSSGTVTYEQYF.

CDR3 sequence (DNA): TGTGCCAGCAGCTCTTCCTCCTACGAGCAGTACTTC. Protein product: CASSSSSYEQYF. The rearrangement uses TRBV5-6 and TRBJ2-7, with D unclear. Trimming cost V 3 bases and J 0 bases, with 4 bases left between them. CDR3 size: 12 residues. The germline gives CDR1 SGHDT, CDR2 YYEEEE.

The J gene is TRBJ2-7, the V gene TRBV9; either TRBD1 or TRBD2 may fit D (5 bases each). The CDR3 has 15 amino acids. V dropped 4 bases and J dropped 1 base, with 15 bases sitting between them. Germline CDR1 SGDLS, CDR2 YYNGEE. The CDR3 region has the DNA TGTGCCAGCAGCCGATCGAGGGGTCCGTCCTACGAGCAGTACTTC. Its translation: CASSRSRGPSYEQYF.

The table lists this clone with a count of one. The chain couples TRBV5-1 to TRBJ2-2, with D perhaps matching TRBD1 or TRBD2 (5 bases each). CDR3 length: 18 residues. CDR1 and CDR2 from the germline V gene are SGHRS and YFSETQ. V was trimmed by 0 bases and J by 2 bases, leaving 17 bases between them. The CDR3 coding sequence is TGCGCCAGCAGCTTGGTTGGGGTTCCGGGGCCAAACACCGGGGAGCTGTTTTTT. Its protein product is CASSLVGVPGPNTGELFF.

This rearrangement joins TRBV29-1 to TRBJ2-7; D possibly corresponds to TRBD2 (6 bases). The V gene lost 5 bases and the J gene lost 3 bases, with 17 bases spanning the gap. Germline V gene data show CDR1 as SQVTM and CDR2 as ANQGSEA. This CDR3 has 14 amino acids. The CDR3 DNA reads TGCAGCGTTCTCTCTGGGAGGAGACTCTACGAGCAGTACTTC. Its protein is CSVLSGRRLYEQYF.

This rearrangement joins TRBV6-1 to TRBJ2-1; unclear D gene. Germline V gives CDR1 MNHNS, CDR2 SASEGT. This CDR3 has 15 residues. The V gene lost 6 bases and the J gene lost 0 bases, with 12 bases spanning the gap. Here the CDR3 reads CASSPTTSSYNEQFF. In DNA, the CDR3 is TGTGCCAGCAGCCCAACTACCAGCTCCTACAATGAGCAGTTCTTC.